This T cell receptor beta chain was profiled in a study of T cells expressing NK-cell markers. Looking at the study overall: The sequencing cohort of eight donors included seven HCMV-seropositive individuals and one seronegative individual. Notes on the study in general: Certain NKG2C+ T cell clones were expanded, and their HCMV specificity remained unclear. Dominant NKG2C+ clonotypes accounted for about 1.0-8% of CD8+ T cells in roughly 6 donors.

The CDR3 length is 15 residues. Germline V gives CDR1 SGHRS, CDR2 YFSETQ. A note on this clonotype: Its antigen is unidentified.

Generation of TCR beta cDNA was performed by 5'RACE template switching incorporating UMIs. TCRdb reprocessed the 5' RACE reads and keeps a single row for each CDR3 protein, giving no DNA. Its listing shows about 260,000 distinct CDR3 sequences. J is TRBJ1-5 and V is TRBV5-1. This receptor was identified in a woman aged 18 to 75 in good health. The sequencing input was blood T cells: a sorted CD56 or NKG2C T cell subset, CD4+ or CD8+ T cells, or bulk PBMC T cells (not recorded which). CDR3 sequence reads: CASSLGPVGSQPQHF.